This T cell receptor beta chain appears in the sequencing data of a study of T cells after posttransplantation cyclophosphamide. Whole-study findings and limits: Donor CD8+ memory clones often dominated recipient blood repertoires at later times. After PTCy, TRB diversity resembled that of CNI/methotrexate controls. Skin or GI-infiltrating T cells shared few TRB sequences with blood.

This clone was seen ten or more times. Antigen: not known. Profiling relied on immunoSEQ multiplex PCR, and the TCRdb table lists in-frame clones only, not all of them. Recorded here are about 33,000 clones, with no singletons, and the ten leading clones hold roughly 1.1%. The ends lost 6 bases at V and 4 bases at J; junction bases unmatched: 14. This CDR3 is built from 17 residues. Per germline, CDR1 MDHEN and CDR2 SYDVKM. The receptor was derived from a girl aged 10 to 17 in good health, CMV-negative, and a related stem cell transplant donor. The genes are TRBV28 and TRBJ1-4, with 7 bases aligning to TRBD1. The sequencing sample was made of PBMCs. The CDR3: CASRRDSHIGVNEKLFF. The CDR3 coding sequence is TGTGCCAGCAGGAGGGACAGCCACATCGGGGTTAATGAAAAACTGTTTTTT.